This passage covers 10 T cell receptor beta chains from one sample sequenced in a study of beta chain features in type 1 diabetes. These receptors have no identified antigens. The study's findings and limits: Moderate but significant shortening of TCRB CDR3s was recorded in all four CD4+ subsets from Type 1 diabetes patients.

Expressed TCRB transcripts got sequenced, as all isolated RNA was reverse transcribed. TCRdb's table, derived via immunoSEQ multiplex PCR, lists solely in-frame clones and lacks some. Of more than 300,000 clones listed, around 12% were seen once; the top ten hold about 0.01%. Sequenced sample: naive CD4+ T cells from blood. These receptors all come from a woman aged 18-29 years with type 1 diabetes.

In this sample, this clone turned up a few times. V is TRBV2 and J is TRBJ1-2; D not resolved. The CDR3 length is 13 residues. Between the trimmed V and J ends, which lost 7 bases and 8 bases, there was a span of 17 bases. Germline V gene data show CDR1 as SNHLY and CDR2 as FYNNEI. The CDR3 loop reads CASNTLLERGYTF. CDR3 coding DNA: TGTGCCAGCAACACCCTCCTTGAGAGGGGCTACACCTTC.

V gene TRBV9 combines with J gene TRBJ2-1; D is possibly TRBD2 (6 bases). The V end lost 0 bases, the J end lost 4 bases, and 11 bases lay between the germline ends. Germline V gene sequence: CDR1 SGDLS, CDR2 YYNGEE. The CDR3 is made up of 15 amino acids. CDR3 sequence: CASSVAGSQYNEQFF. The CDR3 DNA reads TGTGCCAGCAGCGTAGCCGGGAGTCAGTACAATGAGCAGTTCTTC.

V and J are TRBV7-2 and TRBJ2-5; 15 bases are a match to TRBD2. This CDR3 contains 18 residues. V was pared by 6 bases and J by 4 bases, with 12 bases of the junction left unmatched. Germline values: CDR1 SGHTA, CDR2 FQGNSA. CDR3: CASSRTSGGAGFRETQYF. CDR3 DNA sequence: TGTGCCAGCAGTCGGACTAGCGGGGGGGCCGGGTTTAGAGAGACCCAGTACTTC.

The chain employs TRBV28 and TRBJ1-2; D uncertain. V was shortened by 3 bases and J by 8 bases, with 7 bases between the two germline ends. Germline values: CDR1 MDHEN, CDR2 SYDVKM. The CDR3 extends over 11 amino acids. CDR3 nucleotide sequence: TGTGCCAGCAGTTTGAGGGAGGGCTACACCTTC. Its protein is CASSLREGYTF.

The chain employs TRBV4-3 and TRBJ2-3; 15 bases line up with TRBD2. The germline CDR1 and CDR2 sequences are LGHNA and YSLEER. V trimming: 5 bases; J trimming: 5 bases; junction bases outside the gene matches: 8. The CDR3 totals 17 residues. The CDR3, as DNA: TGCGCCAGCAGCGCCCGGACTAGCGGGAGGGCCGAAGATACGCAGTATTTT. This codes for CASSARTSGRAEDTQYF.

The V gene is TRBV11-1, the J gene TRBJ2-2, with D possibly matching TRBD1 (5 bases). CDR3 length: 13 amino acids. V was trimmed by 5 bases and J by 5 bases, leaving 9 bases between them. Germline lookup yields CDR1 SGHAT and CDR2 FQDESV (reference sequence). CDR3 protein: CASSNRQTGELFF. In DNA, the CDR3 is TGTGCCAGCAGCAACCGACAGACCGGGGAGCTGTTTTTT.

This clone was detected a few times. Additional DNA sequences in this sample encode the identical CDR3. This chain joins TRBV4-3 and TRBJ2-3, with a weak D call TRBD2 (6 bases). V was clipped by 0 bases and J by 3 bases, with 7 bases between them. Germline V gene lookup returns CDR1 LGHNA and CDR2 YSLEER. The CDR3 contains 14 residues. The CDR3 nucleotides are TGCGCCAGCAGCCAAGAAGGGAGGACAGATACGCAGTATTTT. Translating gives CASSQEGRTDTQYF.

This clone was picked up a small number of times. This rearrangement joins TRBV19 to TRBJ1-5, with D uncertain. The CDR3 loop spans 13 amino acids. The germline CDR1 and CDR2 sequences are LNHDA and SQIVND (reference sequence). V was trimmed by 7 bases and J by 3 bases, leaving 10 bases between them. Written as DNA, the CDR3 is TGTGCCAGTACGTTTTGGCCCAATCAGCCCCAGCATTTT. As protein: CASTFWPNQPQHF.

This clone came up a few times. Other DNA variants within this sample encode the same CDR3. The chain combines TRBV18 with TRBJ2-5, with 8 bases fitting TRBD2. The CDR3 consists of 14 residues. V was clipped by 6 bases and J by 1 base; unmatched bases: 4. Germline V CDR1 and CDR2: KGHSH, LQKENI. CDR3 in DNA: TGTGCCAGCTCTCCGCGGGGGGCCCAAGAGACCCAGTACTTC. Its translation is CASSPRGAQETQYF. Combining the CDR3 with reference TRBV18 and TRBJ2-5 gives the whole variable domain NAGVMQNPRHLVRRRGQEARLRCSPMKGHSHVYWYRQLPEEGLKFMVYLQKENIIDESGMPKERFSAEFPKEGPSILRIQQVVRGDSAAYFCASSPRGAQETQYFGPGTRLLVL.

This clone appeared a few times. V is TRBV4-1 and J is TRBJ2-5, with 8 bases fitting TRBD2. V shed 0 bases and J 2 bases; nucleotides not matched to a gene: 5. The CDR3 has 16 residues. Germline CDR1 reads MGHRA; CDR2 reads YSYEKL. The CDR3 sequence is CASSQDLGLGQETQYF. CDR3 bases: TGCGCCAGCAGCCAAGATTTGGGACTAGGGCAAGAGACCCAGTACTTC.